The 22 T cell receptor beta chains reported below all come from one sample, sequenced in a study of T-cell memory formation after mild COVID-19. TCRdb passed the 5' RACE reads through MiXCR, listing each CDR3 protein once. Altogether around 180,000 distinct CDR3 sequences are present, 16% being singletons, with the ten largest covering around 1.9%. Sequences were obtained from PBMCs or a T cell subset sorted from them (not recorded which). These TCRs come from an adult woman who had mild COVID-19 (a few samples of this study predate the infection). Cell type and time point are not known.

This CDR3 reads CASSQGASSYEQYF. Here the CDR3 DNA reads TGTGCCAGCAGCCAAGGGGCCAGCTCCTACGAGCAGTACTTC. V gene TRBV4-2 combines with J gene TRBJ2-7; D is uncertain. The CDR3 is 14 residues long. Trimming pared 1 base from V and 0 bases from J, leaving 7 bases between. CDR1 and CDR2 (germline): LGHNA, YNFKEQ.

A few counts support this clonotype. This chain connects TRBV2 to TRBJ1-4; D not certain. CDR3 length: 15 amino acids. V dropped 7 bases and J dropped 3 bases, with 15 bases sitting between them. Per germline, CDR1 SNHLY and CDR2 FYNNEI. As DNA, the CDR3 is TGTGCCAGCACTGCCAGTGCGCTTTCTAATGAAAAACTGTTTTTT. This translates into CASTASALSNEKLFF.

This clonotype was observed a few times. This chain connects TRBV19 to TRBJ1-1; weak D call: TRBD1 (5 bases). This CDR3 region has 13 residues. Trimming cost V 3 bases and J 7 bases, with 12 bases left between them. CDR1 is LNHDA and CDR2 is SQIVND in the germline V gene (reference sequence). The CDR3 DNA reads as TGTGCCAGTAGTATCCAGGGAGGGAGTGAAGCTTTCTTT. Protein: CASSIQGGSEAFF. The full variable domain, completed using reference TRBV19 and TRBJ1-1, is DGGITQSPKYLFRKEGQNVTLSCEQNLNHDAMYWYRQDPGQGLRLIYYSQIVNDFQKGDIAEGYSVSREKKESFPLTVTSAQKNPTAFYLCASSIQGGSEAFFGQGTRLTVV.

This clonotype was seen a few times. The genes are TRBV20-1 and TRBJ2-7; TRBD1 agrees at 9 bases. Per the germline V gene, CDR1 is DFQATT and CDR2 is SNEGSKA (reference sequence). The CDR3 extends over 15 amino acids. V trimming: 7 bases; J trimming: 10 bases; junction bases outside the gene matches: 20. As DNA, the CDR3 is TGCAGTGTTAATCCACCCGGGACAGGGAACAACTTTCAGTACTTC. As protein: CSVNPPGTGNNFQYF.

The chain employs TRBV20-1 and TRBJ1-6, with 7 nucleotides matching TRBD1. Looked up from germline, CDR1 is DFQATT and CDR2 is SNEGSKA (reference sequence). The CDR3 runs 16 residues. The V and J ends lost 6 bases and 3 bases, in that order; junction bases with no gene match: 11. CDR3 nucleotides: TGCAGTGCCGGAGGGACAGCGAGGGGCTATAATTCACCCCTCCACTTT. This encodes CSAGGTARGYNSPLHF.

This clonotype turned up a few times. The gene calls are TRBV7-3 and TRBJ2-1, with 10 bases identical to TRBD2. Germline V lookup: CDR1 SGHTA, CDR2 FQGTGA. V lost 5 bases to trimming and J lost 9 bases; unmatched junction nucleotides: 7. The CDR3 extends over 14 amino acids. DNA for the CDR3: TGTGCCAGCAGCCCAGCGGGGGGGCCAGGTGAGCAGTTCTTC. It translates to CASSPAGGPGEQFF.

In its sample, this clonotype was seen a few times. The V gene is TRBV6-5, the J gene TRBJ1-2; the D gene is possibly TRBD1 (5 bases). Germline CDR1 MNHEY, CDR2 SVGAGI. The CDR3 loop spans 15 amino acids. Trimming pared 0 bases from V and 7 bases from J, leaving 15 bases between. CDR3 DNA sequence: TGTGCCAGCAGTTACTCGTGGGGGAAGAAGGGTGGCTACACCTTC. It encodes CASSYSWGKKGGYTF.

In its sample, this clonotype was seen a few times. The chain recombines TRBV7-2 with TRBJ2-2; D is unclear. CDR3 size: 15 residues. Germline values: CDR1 SGHTA, CDR2 FQGNSA. V shed 4 bases and J shed 4 bases, with 13 bases lying between them. The CDR3 here is CASSYDASGTGELFF. CDR3 DNA sequence: TGTGCCAGCAGCTACGACGCCTCGGGCACCGGGGAGCTGTTTTTT.

The V gene is TRBV20-1, the J gene TRBJ2-1; D gene ambiguous. Germline V gene data show CDR1 as DFQATT and CDR2 as SNEGSKA (reference sequence). The CDR3 spans 13 residues. V was trimmed by 1 base and J by 10 bases, leaving 14 bases between them. CDR3 protein: CSARGSPGWEQFF. The CDR3 DNA follows: TGCAGTGCTAGAGGGTCACCGGGCTGGGAGCAGTTCTTC.

The sample holds a few counts of this clonotype. V usage is TRBV7-3 and J usage is TRBJ2-2, with D possibly TRBD1 on 6 matching bases. V was shortened by 0 bases and J by 1 base, with 24 bases between the two germline ends. The CDR3 totals 21 residues. Germline V lookup: CDR1 SGHTA, CDR2 FQGTGA. This CDR3 is CASSLTPTGRLLPLNTGELFF. DNA for the CDR3: TGTGCCAGCAGCTTAACCCCCACAGGGCGCCTCCTTCCGTTGAACACCGGGGAGCTGTTTTTT.

This clonotype has just a few counts. This chain joins TRBV7-2 and TRBJ1-4; D gene unclear. Deletions cut 4 bases from V and 2 bases from J, with 11 bases between. The CDR3 is 15 residues long. In germline, CDR1 is SGHTA, CDR2 FQGNSA. The CDR3 DNA reads TGTGCCAGCAGCTCGAGTTTGTTGACTAATGAAAAACTGTTTTTT. It encodes CASSSSLLTNEKLFF.

This clonotype has just a few counts. The chain joins TRBV9 to TRBJ2-2; D remains ambiguous. CDR3 size: 13 residues. CDR1 is SGDLS and CDR2 is YYNGEE in the germline V gene. Trimming took 0 bases from V and 6 from J, leaving 6 bases between them. Here the CDR3 reads CASSVVGSGELFF. In DNA, the CDR3 is TGTGCCAGCAGCGTAGTAGGATCCGGGGAGCTGTTTTTT.

This clonotype was detected a few times. This chain joins TRBV20-1 and TRBJ2-1, with 9 bases aligning to TRBD2. CDR1 DFQATT and CDR2 SNEGSKA come from the germline V gene (reference sequence). V lost 1 base and J lost 4; bases outside the gene matches: 5. The CDR3 runs 15 residues. In DNA form, the CDR3 reads TGCAGTGCTAGAGTATCGGGACTAGCTTACAATGAGCAGTTCTTC. Translation gives CSARVSGLAYNEQFF.

This clonotype came up a few times. The V gene is TRBV11-2, the J gene TRBJ2-1; D is possibly TRBD1 or TRBD2 (5 bases each). CDR3 length: 16 residues. The V gene lost 4 bases and the J gene lost 1 base, with 14 bases spanning the gap. The germline CDR1 and CDR2 sequences are SGHAT and FQNNGV. The CDR3 DNA follows: TGTGCCAGCAGCTCGACCGGGACGAGGTCCTACAATGAGCAGTTCTTC. This translates into CASSSTGTRSYNEQFF.

This clonotype was seen repeatedly, ten times or more. The V call is TRBV7-9, the J call TRBJ1-1, with D possibly TRBD1 on 6 matching bases. This CDR3 has 14 amino acids. V was cut by 3 bases and J by 0 bases, with 8 bases left in between. Germline V gene sequence: CDR1 SEHNR, CDR2 FQNEAQ (reference sequence). Here the CDR3 DNA reads TGTGCCAGCAGCTTGACAGGAATGAACACTGAAGCTTTCTTT. Translated, it gives CASSLTGMNTEAFF.

This clonotype has more than one count but fewer than ten. The chain uses TRBV20-1 and TRBJ2-2; no definite D call. CDR3 size: 13 residues. The germline V and J ends were trimmed by 3 bases and 7 bases, with 12 bases remaining between them. Germline CDR1 reads DFQATT; CDR2 reads SNEGSKA (reference sequence). The CDR3 spells CSASPTLGGELFF. The CDR3 DNA follows: TGCAGTGCTAGCCCTACCCTGGGCGGGGAGCTGTTTTTT.

The V call is TRBV2, the J call TRBJ2-7; D perhaps matches TRBD2 (6 bases). The CDR3 spans 15 residues. CDR1 and CDR2 (germline): SNHLY, FYNNEI. V dropped 5 bases and J dropped 0 bases, with 14 bases sitting between them. CDR3 nucleotides: TGTGCCAGCAGTCTTCTAGCGCAACTCTCCTACGAGCAGTACTTC. Translated, it gives CASSLLAQLSYEQYF.

The gene calls are TRBV25-1 and TRBJ2-7, with 12 bases that match TRBD2. From germline, CDR1 is MGHDK and CDR2 SYGVNS. The V gene end was trimmed by 3 bases and the J gene end by 2 bases; junction bases not matched to a gene: 2. This CDR3 has 15 amino acids. The CDR3 protein is CASSDPSGRAYEQYF. CDR3 bases: TGTGCCAGCAGTGATCCTAGCGGGAGGGCCTACGAGCAGTACTTC.

A few counts support this clonotype. This chain uses TRBV30 with TRBJ2-7, with 8 bases lining up with TRBD1. Germline-derived CDR1 and CDR2 are GTSNPN and SVGIG (reference sequence). The J segment lost 6 bases and the V segment lost 1 base, leaving 8 bases of the junction unmatched. The CDR3 covers 14 residues. CDR3 DNA sequence: TGTGCCTGGAGTGACCAAAGGACAGGGCGCGAGCAGTACTTC. It codes for CAWSDQRTGREQYF.

The genes are TRBV6-5 and TRBJ2-3; 8 bases align to TRBD2. Germline V gives CDR1 MNHEY, CDR2 SVGAGI. The CDR3 length is 15 residues. V lost 0 bases, J lost 8 bases, and 7 bases stayed unmatched. CDR3 region: CASSYSPGGRATQYF. CDR3 nucleotide sequence: TGTGCCAGCAGTTACTCCCCGGGAGGGCGGGCTACGCAGTATTTT.

V and J are TRBV11-1 and TRBJ1-5; D perhaps matches TRBD1 (6 bases). The CDR3 has 20 amino acids. Germline V gives CDR1 SGHAT, CDR2 FQDESV (reference sequence). The germline V and J ends were trimmed by 4 bases and 0 bases, with 25 bases remaining between them. CDR3 in DNA: TGTGCCAGCAGCTCATCCGAACAAGACAGGAACCCTTATAGCAATCAGCCCCAGCATTTT. It codes for CASSSSEQDRNPYSNQPQHF.

The chain couples TRBV20-1 to TRBJ2-3, with a tentative D call TRBD1 (5 bases). Trimming removed 3 bases from V and 1 base from J, with 14 bases in between. Germline values: CDR1 DFQATT, CDR2 SNEGSKA (reference sequence). This CDR3 comprises 15 residues. CDR3 sequence reads: CSASIRVWGTDTQYF. CDR3 bases: TGCAGTGCTAGTATCAGGGTCTGGGGCACAGATACGCAGTATTTT.